Given below is one T cell receptor (beta chain) in context. There is no known antigen for this receptor. Within one base of it there is no much larger clone, and no base qualities were kept. The sample comes from a study of control samples from healthy donors and cancer patients (TCRdb year 2020). Library preparation employed the immunoSEQ multiplex PCR assay. In its TCRdb copy, this immuneACCESS table keeps in-frame sequences only and misses some clones. Where compared with another copy, unresolved V genes explain less than half of these, and the others have no known cause. The sample records under 55,000 clones, roughly 80% of which are singletons. Jointly, the top ten make up roughly a tenth of the sample. The sequenced material came from blood. This TCR was sampled from a man between 65 and 80 years old in good health.

The CDR3 reads as follows: CASSLSAGEETQYF. Read as DNA, the sequence is TGTGCCAGCAGTTTATCTGCAGGCGAGGAGACCCAGTACTTC. This chain is built from TRBV27 and TRBJ2-5; there is no confident call for the D gene. From its cysteine to its phenylalanine, the CDR3 spans 14 amino acids. Kept here is only the CDR3 DNA, which spans 42 bases and is read in frame from base 1. V was cut back by 0 bases and J by 5 bases, leaving a gap of 10 bases between them. CDR1 is given as MNHEY and CDR2 as SMNVEV, both from the germline V gene (reference sequence).